This record concerns one T cell receptor beta chain sequence. Its specificity is unknown. The sample is drawn from a study of vaccination and CD4 T cells after COVID-19. The treatment here: approximately nine-day PBMC culture with coronavirus spike peptide pools or control peptides (ViraFEST assay). From the unexposed donor, CD4+ T cells were collected ahead of the COVID-19 pandemic (2011-2018). The researchers probed unexposed-donor CD4+ T cells with SARS-CoV-2 S/N and four cold-coronavirus spikes, cells permitting. Per germline, CDR1 MNHEY and CDR2 SVGAGI. V lost 3 bases, J lost 1 base, and 6 bases stayed unmatched. The CDR3 runs to 16 residues. The study sequenced cultured CD4+ T cell DNA using the Oncomine TCR Beta short-read assay. In TCRdb, the PCR reads were re-called with MiXCR into one record per CDR3 protein. Among about 5,700 distinct CDR3 sequences, 35% to 45% were seen once, and the ten largest hold 47%.

The J gene is TRBJ1-1, the V gene TRBV6-5, with 9 positions matching TRBD1. The receptor comes from a human donor in good health. Sequencing was done on a sample of CD4+ T cells from blood, cultured in vitro. The CDR3 sequence is CASSYGTGYPNTEAFF. As DNA, the CDR3 is TGTGCCAGCAGTTATGGGACAGGGTACCCGAACACTGAAGCTTTCTTT.